This TCR beta chain came from a study of multiple sclerosis patients with progressive multifocal leukoencephalopathy. At the level of the study: Controls were natalizumab-treated multiple sclerosis patients who did not develop PML, sampled longitudinally. Points from the study as a whole: The findings' link to JC virus versus immunocompromise remained uncertain. Less diverse TRB repertoires were suggested in most PML patients.

Comments on this clone: The antigen is undetermined.

TCRdb keeps only in-frame clones here, not all; method: immunoSEQ multiplex PCR. Of under 35,000 clones in the sample, nearly 95% were seen once. Time point noted: before natalizumab initiation. Before the first natalizumab infusion, T0 blood samples were taken. CDR1 is SGHRS, CDR2 YFSETQ, per germline. The CDR3 covers 14 residues. The V end was cut by 2 bases, the J end by 5 bases, with 14 bases between. The sequenced sample was PBMCs. This clonotype was sampled from a man aged 30-40 years with multiple sclerosis. The chain couples TRBV5-1 to TRBJ2-7; the D gene could be TRBD1 or TRBD2 (6 bases each). The CDR3: CASSLWGANNEQYF. CDR3 coding DNA: TGCGCCAGCAGCTTATGGGGGGCGAACAACGAGCAGTACTTC.